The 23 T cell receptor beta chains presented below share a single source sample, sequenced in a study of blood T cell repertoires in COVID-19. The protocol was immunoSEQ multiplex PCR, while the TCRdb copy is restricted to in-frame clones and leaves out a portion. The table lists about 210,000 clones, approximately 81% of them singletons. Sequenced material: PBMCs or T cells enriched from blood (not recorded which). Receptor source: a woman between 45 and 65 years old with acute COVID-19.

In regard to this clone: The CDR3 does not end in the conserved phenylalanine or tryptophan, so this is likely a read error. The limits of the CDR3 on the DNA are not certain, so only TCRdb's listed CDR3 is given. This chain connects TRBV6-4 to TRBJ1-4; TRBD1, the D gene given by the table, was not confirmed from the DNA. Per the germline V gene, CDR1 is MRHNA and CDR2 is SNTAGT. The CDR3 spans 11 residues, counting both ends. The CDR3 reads CASSDPLREPG.

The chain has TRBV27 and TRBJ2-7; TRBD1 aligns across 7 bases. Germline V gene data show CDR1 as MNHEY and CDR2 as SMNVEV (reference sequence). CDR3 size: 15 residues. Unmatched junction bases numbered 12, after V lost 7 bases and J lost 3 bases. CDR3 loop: CASTLTGLGFYEQYF. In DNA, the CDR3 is TGTGCCAGCACCCTGACAGGGTTGGGATTCTACGAGCAGTACTTC.

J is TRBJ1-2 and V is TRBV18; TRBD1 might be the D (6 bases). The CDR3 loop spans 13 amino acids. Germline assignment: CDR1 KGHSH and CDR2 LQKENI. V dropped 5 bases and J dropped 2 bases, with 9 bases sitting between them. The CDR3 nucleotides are TGTGCCAGCTCAGGACAGCCGAACTATGGCTACACCTTC. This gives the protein CASSGQPNYGYTF.

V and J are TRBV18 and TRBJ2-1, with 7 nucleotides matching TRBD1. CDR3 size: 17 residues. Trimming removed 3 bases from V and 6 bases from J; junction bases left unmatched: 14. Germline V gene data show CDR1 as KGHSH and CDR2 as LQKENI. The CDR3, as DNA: TGTGCCAGCTCACCCCCCCCCGGGGACAGAAAGCCCAATGAGCAGTTCTTC. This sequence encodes CASSPPPGDRKPNEQFF.

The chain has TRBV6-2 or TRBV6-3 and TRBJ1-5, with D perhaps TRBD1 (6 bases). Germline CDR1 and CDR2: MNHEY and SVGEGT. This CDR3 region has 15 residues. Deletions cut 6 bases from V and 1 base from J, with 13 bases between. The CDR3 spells CASSETRGSNQPQHF. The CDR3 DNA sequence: TGTGCCAGCAGCGAAACCAGGGGAAGCAATCAGCCCCAGCATTTT.

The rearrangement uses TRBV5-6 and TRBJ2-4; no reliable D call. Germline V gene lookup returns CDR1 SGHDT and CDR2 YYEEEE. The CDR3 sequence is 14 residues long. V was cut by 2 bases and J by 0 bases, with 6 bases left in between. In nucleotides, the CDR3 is TGTGCCAGCAGCTTCGTAGTAGCCAAAAACATTCAGTACTTC. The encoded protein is CASSFVVAKNIQYF.

The CDR3 sequence: CASSLTGVTYEQYF. CDR3 nucleotides: TGCGCCAGCAGCTTAACAGGGGTCACCTACGAGCAGTACTTC. The V gene is TRBV5-1, the J gene TRBJ2-7; 7 nucleotides line up with TRBD1. The germline gives CDR1 SGHRS, CDR2 YFSETQ. The CDR3 loop spans 14 amino acids. The J segment lost 2 bases and the V segment lost 2 bases, leaving 4 bases of the junction unmatched.

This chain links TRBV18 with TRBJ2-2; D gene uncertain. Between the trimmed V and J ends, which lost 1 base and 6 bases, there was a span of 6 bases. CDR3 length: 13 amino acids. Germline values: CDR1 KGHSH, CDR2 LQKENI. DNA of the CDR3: TGTGCCAGCTCACCACTCGTTCCCGGGGAGCTGTTTTTT. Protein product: CASSPLVPGELFF.

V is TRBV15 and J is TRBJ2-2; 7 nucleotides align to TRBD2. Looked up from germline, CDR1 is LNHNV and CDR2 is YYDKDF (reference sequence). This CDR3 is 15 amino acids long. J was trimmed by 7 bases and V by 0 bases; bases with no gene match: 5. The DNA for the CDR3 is TGTGCCACCAGCAGAGAAAGCGGGATCGGCGGGGAGCTGTTTTTT. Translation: CATSRESGIGGELFF.

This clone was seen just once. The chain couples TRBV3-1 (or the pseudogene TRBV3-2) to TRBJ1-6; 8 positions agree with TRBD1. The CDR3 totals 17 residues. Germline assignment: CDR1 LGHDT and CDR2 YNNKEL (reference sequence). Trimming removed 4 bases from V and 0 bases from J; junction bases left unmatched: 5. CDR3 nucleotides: TGTGCCAGCAGCCTTAGGACAGGGAACTCCTATAATTCACCCCTCCACTTT. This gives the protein CASSLRTGNSYNSPLHF.

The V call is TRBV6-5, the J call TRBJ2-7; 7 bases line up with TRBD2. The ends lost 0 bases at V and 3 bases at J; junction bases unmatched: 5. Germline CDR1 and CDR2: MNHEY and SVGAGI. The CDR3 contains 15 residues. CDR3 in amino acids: CASSYSKAGFYEQYF. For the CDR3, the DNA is TGTGCCAGCAGTTACTCGAAAGCGGGATTCTACGAGCAGTACTTC.

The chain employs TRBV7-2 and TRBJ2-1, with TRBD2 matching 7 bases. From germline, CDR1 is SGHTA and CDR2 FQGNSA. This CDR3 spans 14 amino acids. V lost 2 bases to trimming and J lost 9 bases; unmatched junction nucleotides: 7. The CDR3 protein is CASSLWGTNVEQFF. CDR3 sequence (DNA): TGTGCCAGCAGCTTATGGGGGACTAATGTTGAGCAGTTCTTC.

The DNA for the CDR3 is TGCGCCAGCAGCAAAGCGTACCCAACTGGCAATCAGCCCCAGCATTTT. Translating gives CASSKAYPTGNQPQHF. The chain joins TRBV4-3 to TRBJ1-5; D is ambiguous. Germline CDR1 LGHNA, CDR2 YSLEER. The CDR3 sequence is 16 residues long. The V end was cut by 5 bases, the J end by 2 bases, with 16 bases between.

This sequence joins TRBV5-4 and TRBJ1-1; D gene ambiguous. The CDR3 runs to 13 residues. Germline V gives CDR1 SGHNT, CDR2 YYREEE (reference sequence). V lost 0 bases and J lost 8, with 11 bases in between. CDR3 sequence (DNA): TGTGCCAGCAGCTTGGTTGGTTCGCGGGAAGCTTTCTTT. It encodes CASSLVGSREAFF.

CDR3 in amino acids: CASSDVGAAFF. For the CDR3, the DNA is TGTGCCAGCAGTGATGTGGGGGCCGCTTTCTTT. The chain uses TRBV28 and TRBJ1-1; weak D call: TRBD1 (6 bases). Trimming cost V 5 bases and J 11 bases, with 12 bases left between them. The CDR3 totals 11 residues. Germline assignment: CDR1 MDHEN and CDR2 SYDVKM.

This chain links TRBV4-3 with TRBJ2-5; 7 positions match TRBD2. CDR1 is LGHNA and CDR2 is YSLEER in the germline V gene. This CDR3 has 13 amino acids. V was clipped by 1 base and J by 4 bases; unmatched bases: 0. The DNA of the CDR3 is TGCGCCAGCAGCCAAGGGGAGGGAGAGACCCAGTACTTC. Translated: CASSQGEGETQYF.

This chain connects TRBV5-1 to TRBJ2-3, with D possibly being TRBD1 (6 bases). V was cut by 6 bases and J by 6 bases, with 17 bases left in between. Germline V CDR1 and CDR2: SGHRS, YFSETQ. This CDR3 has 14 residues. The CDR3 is CASTLQGPEDTQYF. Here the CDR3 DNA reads TGCGCCAGCACCTTACAGGGCCCTGAGGATACGCAGTATTTT.

The CDR3 sequence is CAWSTGTLSTDTQYF. In nucleotides, the CDR3 is TGTGCCTGGTCTACAGGGACACTCAGCACAGATACGCAGTATTTT. The chain uses TRBV30 and TRBJ2-3, with D perhaps TRBD1 (6 bases). CDR1 and CDR2 (germline): GTSNPN, SVGIG (reference sequence). The V and J ends lost 5 bases and 0 bases respectively, with 15 bases between them. The CDR3 spans 15 residues.

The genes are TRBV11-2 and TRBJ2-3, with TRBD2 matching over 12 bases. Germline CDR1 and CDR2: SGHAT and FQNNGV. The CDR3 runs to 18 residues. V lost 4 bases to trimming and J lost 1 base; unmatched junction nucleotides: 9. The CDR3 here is CASSSRQGLAGRTDTQYF. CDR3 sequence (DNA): TGTGCCAGCAGCTCTAGACAAGGACTAGCGGGGCGCACAGATACGCAGTATTTT.

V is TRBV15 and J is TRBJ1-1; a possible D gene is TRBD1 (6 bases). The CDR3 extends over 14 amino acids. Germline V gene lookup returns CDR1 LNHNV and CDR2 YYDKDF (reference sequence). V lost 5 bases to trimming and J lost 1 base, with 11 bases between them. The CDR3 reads CATSLSQGNTEAFF. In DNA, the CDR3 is TGTGCCACCAGCCTCTCACAGGGGAACACTGAAGCTTTCTTT.

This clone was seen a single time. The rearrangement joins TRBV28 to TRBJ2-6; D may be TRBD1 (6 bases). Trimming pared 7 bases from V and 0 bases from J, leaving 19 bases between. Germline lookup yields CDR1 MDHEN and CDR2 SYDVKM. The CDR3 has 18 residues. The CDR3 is CASITKEGGISGANVLTF. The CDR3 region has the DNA TGTGCCAGCATTACTAAGGAAGGGGGTATCTCTGGGGCCAACGTCCTGACTTTC.

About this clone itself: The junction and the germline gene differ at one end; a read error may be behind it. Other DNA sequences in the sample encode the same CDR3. DNA of the CDR3: TGCGCCAGCAGCTTGCGGGGAAATGAAAAATTGTTTTTT. Translated: CASSLRGNEKLFF. The chain uses TRBV5-1 and TRBJ1-4; no definite D call. Germline V gives CDR1 SGHRS, CDR2 YFSETQ. This CDR3 comprises 13 residues.

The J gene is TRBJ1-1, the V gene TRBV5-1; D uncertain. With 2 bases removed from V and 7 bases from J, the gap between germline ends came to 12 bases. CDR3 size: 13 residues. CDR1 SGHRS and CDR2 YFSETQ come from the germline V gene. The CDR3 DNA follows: TGCGCCAGCAGCTTCGAGGGCGGAGGTGAAGCTTTCTTT. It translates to CASSFEGGGEAFF.